This entry concerns a single TCR beta chain. The antigen remains unidentified. The source of the sample is a study of CD8+ T cells in alopecia areata. Points from the study as a whole: Lesional scalp, especially alopecia totalis/universalis, showed higher clonality than normal scalp. Sharing of TCR sequences between patients (possibly for HLA-related reasons) was less clear than in mice.

TCR sequencing used cDNA made by reverse transcription of extracted RNA. Profiled with immunoSEQ multiplex PCR; TCRdb holds only in-frame clones, not every one. Of a few hundred thousand clones listed, approximately 60% were seen once; the top ten hold roughly 5.3%. Germline CDR1 and CDR2: MGHRA and YSYEKL. This CDR3 comprises 15 residues. Trimming pared 0 bases from V and 7 bases from J, leaving 15 bases between. This chain uses TRBV4-1 with TRBJ1-2; no clear D gene. The sequence derives from a human donor in good health. Specimen: CD8+ T cells sorted from blood. CDR3 in DNA: TGCGCCAGCAGCCAAGATCAGGTTAACTTGAGTGGCTACACCTTC. It specifies CASSQDQVNLSGYTF.